Sequencing of this TCR beta chain was carried out in a study of cytomegalovirus exposure and HLA in healthy donors. About this clone itself: Its target is not known.

The PCR had 60 Vbeta and 13 Jbeta primers. Clones were sequenced by immunoSEQ multiplex PCR, and TCRdb holds only the in-frame ones, with some missing. This table holds around 180,000 clones, approximately 86% found once. Overall study findings and caveats: In a later analysis, TCR beta V- and J-gene trimming showed a link to a missense DCLRE1C variant. The investigators catalogued 150 to 200 TCR beta chains as cytomegalovirus-associated.

Germline-derived CDR1 and CDR2 are MNHNS and SASEGT. V lost 6 bases, J lost 5 bases, and 6 bases stayed unmatched. The CDR3 covers 14 residues. The sequenced material came from PBMCs. The TCR sequence derives from a woman aged 18-30 years in good health and CMV-seronegative. V is TRBV6-1 and J is TRBJ2-7; TRBD2 aligns across 11 bases. In DNA, the CDR3 is TGTGCCAGCAGCTCTACTAGCGGGAGAGACGAGCAGTACTTC. Its translation is CASSSTSGRDEQYF.